Reported below is one T cell receptor (beta chain). This entry comes from a study of shared clonotypes between healthy human individuals. Selected positively for CCR7 and CD45RO-negative, naive CD8 cells excluded terminally differentiated effector memory CD45RA+ cells. The data were produced by immunoSEQ multiplex PCR, yet TCRdb's version contains in-frame clones alone and is incomplete. This table holds about 1,800,000 clones, about 95% found once. The CDR3 is 15 residues long. Germline values: CDR1 SNHLY, CDR2 FYNNEI. The germline V and J ends were trimmed by 2 bases and 0 bases, with 8 bases remaining between them.

This chain links TRBV2 with TRBJ2-1; no reliable D call. The TCR sequence derives from a young man in good health. Source material: naive CD8+ T cells sorted from blood. CDR3: CASSESHTSYNEQFF. The CDR3, as DNA: TGTGCCAGCAGTGAAAGCCACACCTCCTACAATGAGCAGTTCTTC.